The source of this T cell receptor beta chain is a study of shared clonotypes between healthy human individuals. The repertoire was sequenced with immunoSEQ multiplex PCR; TCRdb's copy has only in-frame clones and lacks some. This sample has roughly 2.1 million clones; about 93% occur once, and the top ten carry about 1.8%. The CDR3 covers 11 residues. CDR1 is SEHNR and CDR2 is FQNEAQ in the germline V gene (reference sequence). V shed 6 bases and J shed 10 bases, with 10 bases lying between them. Naive CD8 cells lacked CD45RO, underwent positive selection for CCR7 and left out terminally differentiated effector memory CD45RA+ cells.

J is TRBJ2-1 and V is TRBV7-9; no firm D call. The receptor was derived from a young man in good health. Some clones in this sample may be carry-over from other donors' samples. Sequencing input: naive CD8+ T cells from PBMCs. In DNA, the CDR3 is TGTGCCAGCAGATCCCCCCTAGAGCAGTTCTTC. It is translated as CASRSPLEQFF.